This is a list of T cell receptor beta chains from one sample in a study of breast tumors, draining lymph nodes, adjacent tissues. TCRdb re-derived calls from the multiplex PCR reads in MiXCR, one entry per CDR3 protein. The sample lists about 94,000 distinct CDR3 sequences, roughly 30% occurring once. Sequencing was performed on axillary lymph node tissue. Receptors originate from a female donor with breast cancer. Some clones in this sample may be carry-over from other donors' samples. Both conserved end residues are part of each CDR3. D genes are given only for firm matches. Size tells how often a clone was seen (once, few, many) or the class of an expanded clone, and some rows leave it out.

d_gene	v_gene	j_gene	abundance	CDR3aa	CDR3nt
TRBD2	TRBV4-3	TRBJ2-3	many	CASSQGTSSDTQYF	TGCGCCAGCAGCCAAGGGACTAGCTCAGATACGCAGTATTTT
TRBD1	TRBV6-5	TRBJ1-2	many	CASSPPTGKLGYTF	TGTGCCAGCAGCCCACCGACAGGGAAGCTTGGCTACACCTTC
NA	TRBV19	TRBJ2-2	many	CASSQEGINTGELFF	TGTGCCAGTAGTCAGGAGGGAATAAACACCGGGGAGCTGTTTTTT
NA	TRBV2	TRBJ2-5	many	CASSVNRVGETQYF	TGTGCCAGCAGTGTCAACAGGGTTGGCGAGACCCAGTACTTC
NA	TRBV20-1	TRBJ2-1	NA	CSAMGLDSYNEQFF	TGCAGTGCTATGGGACTGGACTCCTACAATGAGCAGTTCTTC
TRBD1	TRBV12-3/TRBV12-4	TRBJ2-4	many	CASSTDRANIQYF	TGTGCCAGCAGTACCGACAGGGCAAACATTCAGTACTTC
TRBD2	TRBV10-3	TRBJ2-1	NA	CAIKATAGVGRDTQFF	TGTGCCATCAAGGCTACAGCGGGAGTAGGACGTGATACGCAGTTCTTC
NA	TRBV19	TRBJ2-2	many	CATSEGLANTGELFF	TGTGCCACCTCGGAGGGGCTCGCGAACACCGGGGAGCTGTTTTTT
NA	TRBV7-8	TRBJ2-7	many	CASSAARGGEQYF	TGTGCCAGCAGCGCTGCCAGGGGAGGGGAGCAGTACTTC
NA	TRBV6-5	TRBJ2-7	NA	CASSYREYEQYF	TGTGCCAGCAGTTACAGGGAATACGAGCAGTACTTC
TRBD2	TRBV20-1	TRBJ2-3	many	CSAQTSGAGTDTQYF	TGCAGTGCTCAGACTAGCGGGGCTGGGACAGATACGCAGTATTTT
NA	TRBV3-1	TRBJ1-2	many	CASSQSRKNYGYTF	TGTGCCAGCAGCCAGTCCAGGAAAAACTATGGCTACACCTTC
NA	TRBV6-1	TRBJ1-1	NA	CASSETQRAFF	TGTGCCAGCAGTGAGACTCAGCGGGCTTTCTTT
TRBD1	TRBV12-3/TRBV12-4	TRBJ1-2	NA	CASSLVGQDHGYTF	TGTGCCAGCAGCTTGGTGGGACAGGACCATGGCTACACCTTC
NA	TRBV7-8	TRBJ2-7	many	CASSLGPGSVYEQYF	TGTGCCAGCAGCTTAGGTCCAGGGAGCGTCTACGAGCAGTACTTC
TRBD1	TRBV29-1	TRBJ1-6	NA	CSARQGHNSPLHF	TGCAGCGCCCGACAGGGACATAATTCACCCCTCCACTTT
NA	TRBV28	TRBJ1-1	NA	CASSGGSGVTEAFF	TGTGCCAGCAGTGGCGGCTCCGGGGTTACTGAAGCTTTCTTT
NA	TRBV12-3/TRBV12-4	TRBJ1-2	many	CASSDPRTPYYGYTF	TGTGCCAGCAGTGATCCTCGGACTCCCTACTATGGCTACACCTTC
NA	TRBV7-6	TRBJ2-5	many	CASSLQPQETQYF	TGTGCCAGCAGCTTACAGCCACAAGAGACCCAGTACTTC
NA	TRBV28	TRBJ1-2	many	CASSLPDSGYQTSYGYTF	TGTGCCAGCAGTTTACCCGATTCAGGGTACCAAACCTCCTATGGCTACACCTTC
NA	TRBV6-2/TRBV6-3	TRBJ1-2	many	CASSHSTNYGYTF	TGTGCCAGCAGTCACTCGACGAACTATGGCTACACCTTC
NA	TRBV10-3	TRBJ1-1	NA	CAISDGINAEAFF	TGTGCCATCAGTGACGGGATCAACGCTGAAGCTTTCTTT
TRBD2	TRBV19	TRBJ2-3	many	CATYPGQTLAGSHTDTQYF	TGTGCCACCTACCCGGGACAGACACTAGCGGGAAGCCACACAGATACGCAGTATTTT
TRBD1	TRBV10-3	TRBJ1-2	many	CAISGPGQGNYGYTF	TGTGCCATCAGTGGGCCGGGACAGGGGAACTATGGCTACACCTTC
NA	TRBV28	TRBJ2-5	NA	CASTHGTGTLMNTETQYF	TGTGCCAGCACCCACGGGACGGGCACGCTTATGAACACAGAGACCCAGTACTTC
TRBD1	TRBV6-6	TRBJ1-4	NA	CASKGQGTEKLFF	TGTGCCAGCAAGGGACAGGGTACCGAAAAACTGTTTTTT
NA	TRBV14	TRBJ1-4	many	CASSHPGQKLFF	TGTGCCAGCAGCCACCCAGGCCAAAAACTGTTTTTT
NA	TRBV6-7	TRBJ2-7	many	CASSYGSEQYF	TGTGCCAGCAGTTACGGATCAGAGCAGTACTTC